The clone carrying this T cell receptor (beta chain) was seen many times. Its antigen is still unknown. The data were taken from a study of T-cell memory formation after mild COVID-19. For the study at large: Clusters were largely donor specific. Study-wide points: CD4+ contracting clones were found mainly in CM and EM, and CD8+ ones in EMRA. Prior to infection, memory already included some responding clones, suggesting cross-reactive memory joined.

The CDR3 totals 16 residues. The V segment lost 4 bases and the J segment 4 bases; nucleotides outside the gene matches: 13. CDR1 is SQVTM, CDR2 ANQGSEA, per germline. TCRdb re-analysed the 5' RACE reads in MiXCR, keeping a single row per CDR3 protein. There are under 400,000 distinct CDR3 sequences in the sample; roughly 21% occur only once, and roughly an eighth lies in the top ten. Sequences were obtained from PBMCs or a T cell subset sorted from them (not recorded which). The TCR comes from an adult woman who had mild COVID-19 (a few samples of this study predate the infection). Cell type and time point are not known. This sequence joins TRBV29-1 and TRBJ1-3, with TRBD1 matching 7 bases. The CDR3 coding sequence is TGCAGCGTTGTTCTCGGGACAGCAGTGTCCGGAAACACCATATATTTT. It codes for CSVVLGTAVSGNTIYF.